This T cell receptor beta chain was documented in a study of T and B cells in COVID-19 patients (dated by TCRdb to about 2020). Background for the entire study: In this study, adaptive immunity was profiled in COVID-19 patients who either had active infection or had recovered, using TRB and IGH repertoire sequencing of peripheral blood. A couple of patients were included in both the recovered and active cohorts because samples were available from active disease and after recovery. In the active-infection cohort, 12 of 20 patients were critically ill and required mechanical ventilation or ECMO. As many as 9 follow-up blood samples were taken per patient, and some of the samples covered different disease stages within the same individual. A recovered cohort included around 18 patients who provided 20 to 25 samples, and most of these patients had mild to moderate COVID-19 treated on an outpatient basis. An age-matched reference group of a few dozen healthy donors negative for COVID-19 antibodies was used as the comparison for repertoire analyses. Median age was about 30 years in the recovered cohort versus about 70 years in the active-infection cohort. Comorbidities linked to unfavorable COVID-19 outcome were present in 18 of 20 patients in the active-infection cohort. The TCR and BCR sequence repository comprised over 35 patients and roughly 69 time points, with over 7 million TCR sequences analysed. Results and caveats for the whole study, not just this receptor: The cohort was considered too small for HLA contributions to COVID-19 susceptibility or severity to be assessed. Specific T cell subsets (CD4+/Treg/CD8+) and sorted SARS-CoV-2-responsive or tetramer+ T cells had not yet been sequenced, and these experiments were ongoing. It was stated that prospective validation of the reported TCR clusters was required before the clusters could be put to clinical use. Blood samples obtained from mildly ill patients during symptoms, as well as early samples obtained from severe cases, were available only in scarce numbers. A total of roughly 2,000 exclusive TCR clusters, including under 40 low-pGen clusters, were found in the recovered cohort. In patients with COVID-19, the usage of TRBV/TRBJ genes was reported to be strongly skewed. During active COVID-19 the TRB repertoires were highly clonal, but at recovery diversity and richness rose above the levels seen in healthy donors.

Taken from cysteine to phenylalanine, the CDR3 has 15 residues. The only DNA kept is the CDR3, 45 bases in frame from the first base. Trimming takes 5 bases from V and 0 bases from J, and the germline ends sit 11 bases apart. CDR1 and CDR2, looked up from the germline V gene (reference sequence), are LNHDA and SQIVND. This clonotype was found many times. The antigen it binds to is not known. Base qualities were left out, and no much larger clone turns up one base away. TRB repertoires were amplified from roughly 230-500 ng of genomic DNA extracted from blood. The data were produced on an Illumina MiSeq. Multiplex PCR with BIOMED2 TRB-A/B primer pools was used to amplify the TRB rearrangements. Two consecutive PCRs added Illumina-compatible adapters and 7-nucleotide sample barcodes to the amplicons. Phusion HS II polymerase was used for all library PCRs. Amplicons were gel-purified with the NucleoSpin Gel and PCR Clean-up kit, quantified on Qubit, and pooled at around 3.7 nM. The quality of the amplicon pool was checked on an Agilent 2100 Bioanalyzer prior to Illumina next-generation sequencing. In the paper's pipeline: Annotation of TRB rearrangements was done in MiXCR 3.0.8 with the default MiXCR reference library. Non-productive reads and sequences with fewer than 2 reads were removed, and each unique CDR3 nucleotide sequence was counted as one clone. Clonality, diversity, richness and V-J gene usage were calculated in R 3.5.1. GLIPH2 was used to cluster TCRs by CDR3 similarity, and OLGA was used to calculate generation probabilities. Only GLIPH2 clusters containing at least four unique TCR clonotypes present in at least three individuals were kept. TCRdb reprocessing: public reads trimmed at Q25 with fastp, clones called with MiXCR, in-frame beta chains kept. CDR3 protein duplicates are merged, each entry listing the most common genes and DNA. TCRdb, not the original authors, processed these V and J calls. The sample table shows approximately 17,000 distinct CDR3 sequences, and 25% to 35% are seen once. Jointly, the top ten make up around 4.5% of the sample.

The sequence derives from a human donor who had recovered from COVID-19. Material for sequencing was blood. Recombination joined TRBV19 with TRBJ2-4, with no reliable assignment of the D segment. CDR3 region: CASSSTVLAKNIQYF. The DNA sequence is TGTGCCAGTAGTTCGACGGTTCTAGCCAAAAACATTCAGTACTTC.